This T cell receptor beta chain came from a study of sequential checkpoint blockade in melanoma. Overall study context: About 89 pretreatment tumor DNA samples were TCRβ immunosequenced.

The protocol was immunoSEQ multiplex PCR, while the TCRdb copy is restricted to in-frame clones and leaves out a portion. The sample lists approximately 5,100 clones; 25% to 40% were seen once. Treatment denoted: randomized to nivolumab then ipilimumab (arm A) or the reverse (arm B). This clone is labeled medium-sized. The clonotype comes from a human donor with melanoma. The sample here was tumor tissue (inferred from file names), taken from a patient given nivolumab and ipilimumab in sequence.

The CDR3 spells CASSVDRGTGSTEAFF. In DNA, the CDR3 is TGTGCCAGCAGCGTGGACAGGGGGACGGGAAGCACTGAAGCTTTCTTT. V usage is TRBV6-8 and J usage is TRBJ1-1; 10 bases line up with TRBD1. Germline V lookup: CDR1 MNHGY, CDR2 SAAAGT. V lost 6 bases to trimming and J lost 4 bases; unmatched junction nucleotides: 11. The CDR3 loop spans 16 amino acids.